This is a list of T cell receptor beta chains from one sample in a study of cytotoxic CD8 clonotypes in ibrutinib-treated CLL. Only in-frame clones appear in the TCRdb table, and some are missing; sequencing was by immunoSEQ multiplex PCR. The table has some 130,000 clones, roughly 88% seen once. Sequenced material: PBMCs, taken after 24 months of ibrutinib treatment. The receptors originated from a human donor with chronic lymphocytic leukemia. The CDR3 runs from the conserved cysteine through the conserved F or W. D genes are given only for firm matches. Size values are once, few and many counts, or a class for expanded clones, and some rows have none.

TRBD1	TRBJ1-2	.	TRBV28	CASSFGTGNLEGYTF	TGTGCCAGCAGTTTTGGGACAGGGAATCTTGAGGGCTACACCTTC
TRBD1	TRBJ1-2	.	TRBV29-1	CSASRGGESNYGYTF	TGCAGCGCCAGCAGGGGGGGAGAGTCAAACTATGGCTACACCTTC
TRBD1	TRBJ2-3	.	TRBV29-1	CSVDRDRGRADTQYF	TGCAGCGTTGACCGAGACAGGGGACGGGCAGATACGCAGTATTTT
.	TRBJ1-2	.	TRBV10-3	CAITGEEQLGYTF	TGTGCCATCACCGGAGAGGAACAACTTGGCTACACCTTC
.	TRBJ2-2	.	TRBV6-1	CASSDRRGSGELFF	TGTGCCAGCAGTGACAGGAGAGGCTCCGGGGAGCTGTTTTTT
.	TRBJ2-7	.	TRBV11-1	CASSLVGREQYF	TGTGCCAGCAGCTTAGTCGGGCGCGAGCAGTACTTC
.	TRBJ1-5	.	TRBV16	CASSQQGVRNQPQHF	TGTGCCAGCAGCCAACAGGGAGTGAGGAATCAGCCCCAGCATTTT
.	TRBJ1-5	.	TRBV7-2	CASSLEFGAHQPQHF	TGTGCCAGCAGCTTAGAGTTCGGGGCCCATCAGCCCCAGCATTTT
TRBD1	TRBJ1-2	.	TRBV9	CASSAKVGGTGSYGYTF	TGTGCCAGCAGCGCGAAGGTAGGGGGGACAGGGTCCTATGGCTACACCTTC
.	TRBJ1-3	.	TRBV15	CATSGESSGNTIYF	TGTGCCACCAGCGGGGAGTCCTCTGGAAACACCATATATTTT
.	TRBJ1-3	.	TRBV9	CASSVAGTGNTIYF	TGTGCCAGCAGCGTAGCGGGGACTGGAAACACCATATATTTT
.	TRBJ1-5	.	TRBV10-2	CASRRDGRNQPQHF	TGCGCCAGCAGACGAGACGGTAGAAATCAGCCCCAGCATTTT
.	TRBJ1-1	.	TRBV6-1	CASSNRDNWNTEAFF	TGTGCCAGCAGTAACCGGGACAACTGGAACACTGAAGCTTTCTTT
TRBD1	TRBJ1-4	.	TRBV28	CASRGGTGVLGNEKLFF	TGTGCCAGCAGGGGGGGGACAGGGGTTTTGGGGAATGAAAAACTGTTTTTT
.	TRBJ1-1	.	TRBV4-2	CASSQDWAGTPKNTEAFF	TGTGCCAGCAGCCAAGACTGGGCGGGGACCCCTAAGAACACTGAAGCTTTCTTT
.	TRBJ1-1	.	TRBV30	CAWRLMNTEAFF	TGTGCCTGGCGCCTTATGAACACTGAAGCTTTCTTT
.	TRBJ2-7	.	TRBV7-2	CASSLGGPLTYEQYF	TGTGCCAGCAGCTTAGGGGGCCCTTTGACCTACGAGCAGTACTTC
TRBD1	TRBJ2-7	.	TRBV19	CASAQGYQNYEQYF	TGTGCCAGCGCACAGGGGTATCAGAACTACGAGCAGTACTTC
.	TRBJ2-5	.	TRBV7-2	CASSPRGQIGGETQYF	TGTGCCAGCAGCCCCAGGGGCCAAATCGGGGGGGAGACCCAGTACTTC
.	TRBJ2-3	.	TRBV7-6	CASSISQGRGDTQYF	TGTGCCAGCAGCATCAGTCAGGGGCGGGGGGATACGCAGTATTTT
.	TRBJ2-3	.	TRBV27	CASSLSEGPDTQYF	TGTGCCAGCAGTTTATCGGAGGGTCCAGATACGCAGTATTTT
.	TRBJ2-1	.	TRBV7-3	CASSPSRRVNEQFF	TGTGCCAGCAGCCCCTCTAGGCGGGTCAATGAGCAGTTCTTC
TRBD1	TRBJ1-2	.	TRBV28	CASSSPRTGWGDGYTF	TGTGCCAGCAGTTCGCCTCGGACAGGCTGGGGGGATGGCTACACCTTC
TRBD1	TRBJ1-2	few	TRBV9	CASSVTQGAVTF	TGTGCCAGCAGCGTCACCCAGGGGGCGGTCACCTTC
TRBD2	TRBJ2-3	.	TRBV5-4	CASSPDGLAGSTDTQYF	TGTGCCAGCAGCCCGGACGGACTAGCGGGAAGCACAGATACGCAGTATTTT
.	TRBJ1-5	.	TRBV18	CASSPPATVNQPQHF	TGTGCCAGCTCACCACCGGCTACAGTTAATCAGCCCCAGCATTTT
.	TRBJ2-3	.	TRBV7-2	CASSLYFGSTDTQYF	TGTGCCAGCAGCTTATACTTCGGGAGCACAGATACGCAGTATTTT
.	TRBJ2-7	.	TRBV5-4	CASSSAVSYEQYF	TGTGCCAGCAGCTCGGCGGTCTCCTACGAGCAGTACTTC
TRBD2	TRBJ2-5	.	TRBV5-1	CASSLDSGGQETQYF	TGCGCCAGCAGCTTGGATTCGGGGGGGCAGGAGACCCAGTACTTC
.	TRBJ2-1	.	TRBV2	CAAPGQNNEQFF	TGTGCCGCACCTGGACAGAACAATGAGCAGTTCTTC
TRBD2	TRBJ2-1	.	TRBV6-5	CASSYERESYNEQFF	TGTGCCAGCAGTTATGAGCGGGAGTCGTACAATGAGCAGTTCTTC
TRBD1	TRBJ1-2	.	TRBV28	CASSKGQSNYGYTF	TGTGCCAGCAGCAAGGGACAGTCTAACTATGGCTACACCTTC
TRBD2	TRBJ2-7	.	TRBV27	CASRRTASGTYEQYF	TGTGCCAGCAGACGGACGGCTAGCGGGACCTACGAGCAGTACTTC
TRBD1	TRBJ2-7	.	TRBV6-6	CASSRQGFAYEQYF	TGTGCCAGCAGCAGACAGGGGTTTGCCTACGAGCAGTACTTC
TRBD2	TRBJ2-1	.	TRBV6-6	CASSPTGTSGYNEQFF	TGTGCCAGCAGTCCCACGGGGACTAGCGGTTACAATGAGCAGTTCTTC
.	TRBJ2-6	.	TRBV27	CASSRNSGANVLTF	TGTGCCAGCAGTCGAAACTCTGGGGCCAACGTCCTGACCTTC
.	TRBJ2-7	.	TRBV7-2	CASSFKRVGEQYF	TGTGCCAGCAGCTTTAAGAGGGTGGGCGAGCAGTACTTC
TRBD1	TRBJ1-2	.	TRBV6-5	CASSNGQGSYGYTF	TGTGCCAGCAGCAATGGACAGGGGAGCTATGGCTACACCTTC
.	TRBJ2-1	.	TRBV19	CASSLEGGDEQFF	TGTGCCAGTAGTTTGGAGGGGGGAGACGAGCAGTTCTTC
.	TRBJ1-5	.	TRBV6-1	CASSSGLASNQPQHF	TGTGCCAGCAGTTCCGGTCTGGCGAGCAATCAGCCCCAGCATTTT
.	TRBJ1-2	.	TRBV28	CASSLLVGPANYGYTF	TGTGCCAGCAGTTTATTGGTGGGACCGGCGAACTATGGCTACACCTTC
TRBD1	TRBJ2-1	.	TRBV6-1	CASSAGGSYNEQFF	TGTGCCAGCAGTGCAGGGGGTTCCTACAATGAGCAGTTCTTC
TRBD1	TRBJ2-1	.	TRBV10-3	CAIRNRGLDEQFF	TGTGCCATCAGGAATAGGGGGCTCGATGAGCAGTTCTTC
TRBD2	TRBJ2-1	.	TRBV4-3	CASSSLAGGPDEGQFF	TGCGCCAGCAGCTCTCTAGCGGGAGGGCCGGACGAGGGGCAGTTCTTC
TRBD2	TRBJ2-3	.	TRBV18	CASSQSTGTSGGHTDTQYF	TGTGCCAGCTCACAATCGACCGGGACTAGCGGGGGCCACACAGATACGCAGTATTTT
.	TRBJ2-5	.	TRBV10-3	CAIRDGGMSRETQYF	TGTGCCATCAGGGATGGAGGGATGAGCAGAGAGACCCAGTACTTC
.	TRBJ1-3	.	TRBV5-1	CASSLGGSSGNTIYF	TGCGCCAGCAGCTTGGGGGGCAGCTCTGGAAACACCATATATTTT
.	TRBJ2-6	.	TRBV19	CASSIVGGANVLTF	TGTGCCAGTAGTATAGTGGGTGGGGCCAACGTCCTGACTTTC
TRBD2	TRBJ2-4	.	TRBV6-1	CASSERLAGGALAKNIQYF	TGTGCCAGCAGTGAACGACTAGCGGGAGGGGCTCTAGCCAAAAACATTCAGTACTTC
.	TRBJ2-1	.	TRBV29-1	CSVVRETSYNEQFF	TGCAGCGTTGTCCGGGAGACCTCATACAATGAGCAGTTCTTC
TRBD1	TRBJ1-1	.	TRBV28	CASYSSGTGFTEAFF	TGTGCCAGCTACTCCTCCGGGACAGGGTTCACTGAAGCTTTCTTT
.	TRBJ1-2	.	TRBV18	CASSPGGNYGYTF	TGTGCCAGCTCACCAGGCGGGAACTATGGCTACACCTTC
.	TRBJ1-3	.	TRBV7-8	CASSLADYTIYF	TGTGCCAGCAGCTTAGCCGATTACACCATATATTTT
TRBD1	TRBJ1-1	.	TRBV29-1	CSVDGGGQGRSEAFF	TGCAGCGTTGATGGCGGAGGACAGGGAAGGTCTGAAGCTTTCTTT
.	TRBJ2-1	.	TRBV19	CASSISGSSYNEQFF	TGTGCCAGTAGTATATCCGGTAGCTCCTACAATGAGCAGTTCTTC
TRBD1	TRBJ1-6	once	TRBV14	CASTGQGNSPLHF	TGTGCCAGCACCGGACAGGGGAATTCACCCCTCCACTTT
.	TRBJ1-3	.	TRBV4-2	CASSQDRQALRTIYF	TGTGCCAGCAGCCAAGATCGGCAGGCCCTAAGGACCATATATTTT
.	TRBJ1-5	.	TRBV7-3	CASSPNSNQPQHF	TGTGCCAGCAGCCCCAATAGCAATCAGCCCCAGCATTTT
.	TRBJ1-1	.	TRBV7-3	CASSSLGGMNTEAFF	TGTGCCAGCAGCTCACTGGGGGGGATGAACACTGAAGCTTTCTTT